This TCR beta chain was found in a study of cytomegalovirus exposure and HLA in healthy donors. As for the study in general: Of the donors genotyped, several hundred in all, 80% to 85% fell in the Caucasian-associated ancestry cluster.

PCR involved 60 Vbeta and 13 Jbeta primers. TCRdb's table, derived via immunoSEQ multiplex PCR, lists solely in-frame clones and lacks some. Its table records about 130,000 clones. The receptor comes from a woman in her 40s in good health and CMV-seropositive. Sequenced: PBMCs.

The CDR3 sequence: CATSSPSGDSSGGTDTQYF. The DNA for the CDR3 is TGTGCCACCAGCTCCCCTAGCGGGGATTCCTCCGGGGGCACAGATACGCAGTATTTT. The gene calls are TRBV15 and TRBJ2-3, with 9 nucleotides matching TRBD2. The CDR3 loop spans 19 amino acids. Unmatched junction bases numbered 16, after V lost 5 bases and J lost 1 base. Germline loops: CDR1 LNHNV, CDR2 YYDKDF (reference sequence).